Each of the 22 T cell receptor beta chains below was sequenced from the same sample in a study of post-analysis software for immune sequencing data. Study-wide results and limits: Patients showed TRBV5-6, TRBV5-1 and TRBV20-1 among four to six TRBV segments more frequent than in controls.

Their specific antigens are unknown. Unique molecular identifiers were present in the TCR beta cDNA libraries. TCRdb reanalysed the PCR reads using MiXCR and keeps one entry per CDR3 protein. The data hold roughly 670,000 distinct CDR3 sequences, with 55% to 70% observed a single time. Sequencing used blood. Source of these receptors: a girl aged 2 to 10 with multiple sclerosis.

This clonotype was found a few times. The J gene is TRBJ1-2, the V gene TRBV12-3 or TRBV12-4; D possibly corresponds to TRBD1 (6 bases). The ends were cut back, 5 bases at V and 3 bases at J, with 19 bases in the middle. The CDR3 length is 16 residues. The CDR3 reads CASSANVHRVDYGYTF. CDR3 DNA sequence: TGTGCCAGCAGTGCCAACGTACACAGGGTGGACTATGGCTACACCTTC.

A note on this clonotype: A read error may produce the germline difference seen at one junction end. The chain uses TRBV6-6 and TRBJ1-2, with TRBD1 as a possible D gene (6 bases). This CDR3 region has 12 residues. CDR1 is MNHNY and CDR2 is SVGAGI in the germline V gene (reference sequence). The CDR3, as DNA: TGTGCCAGCAATTACAGGGAACAAGGCTACACCTTC. It yields the protein CASNYREQGYTF.

The rearrangement uses TRBV11-2 and TRBJ2-7, with 8 nucleotides matching TRBD1. The CDR3 is 15 residues long. Germline CDR1 SGHAT, CDR2 FQNNGV. V shed 7 bases and J 0 bases; nucleotides not matched to a gene: 8. CDR3 sequence (DNA): TGTGCCAGCATCCCGACAGGGGTGGGCTCCTACGAGCAGTACTTC. Its protein is CASIPTGVGSYEQYF.

The chain links TRBV18 to TRBJ1-2; TRBD1 might be the D (5 bases). CDR1 is KGHSH, CDR2 LQKENI, per germline. This CDR3 spans 15 amino acids. V lost 4 bases and J lost 6, with 18 bases in between. CDR3 sequence (DNA): TGTGCCAGCTCACGGCGGGGCGACAGACTAAATGGCTACACCTTC. Its protein is CASSRRGDRLNGYTF.

This clonotype has just a few counts. This chain links TRBV7-9 with TRBJ2-5; D not certain. The CDR3 has 12 amino acids. The V and J ends lost 2 bases and 6 bases respectively, with 7 bases between them. Per the germline V gene, CDR1 is SEHNR and CDR2 is FQNEAQ (reference sequence). The CDR3 protein is CASSLREQTQYF. The CDR3 nucleotides are TGTGCCAGCAGCTTAAGGGAACAGACCCAGTACTTC.

Comment on this clonotype: At one of its ends the junction is not consistent with the germline gene, which may arise from a read error. The rearrangement links TRBV6-2 or TRBV6-3 to TRBJ2-5, with D perhaps TRBD2 (5 bases). The CDR3 is 15 residues long. The germline V gene has CDR1 MNHEY and CDR2 SVGEGT. In DNA, the CDR3 is TGTGCCGGCAGACCGGCCAGAGGGTTCCAAGAGACCCAGTACTTC. The encoded protein is CAGRPARGFQETQYF.

This chain links TRBV27 with TRBJ2-3, with 8 positions matching TRBD2. Trimming took 6 bases from V and 2 from J; bases not matched to a gene: 4. CDR1 MNHEY and CDR2 SMNVEV come from the germline V gene (reference sequence). The length of the CDR3 is 14 residues. The chain's CDR3 is CASRSLAATDTQYF. CDR3 in DNA: TGTGCCAGCAGATCACTAGCGGCCACAGATACGCAGTATTTT.

This clonotype appeared a few times. The chain recombines TRBV29-1 with TRBJ1-1; 7 bases line up with TRBD1. The germline gives CDR1 SQVTM, CDR2 ANQGSEA. The CDR3 is 16 amino acids. The J segment lost 1 base and the V segment lost 3 bases, leaving 11 bases of the junction unmatched. CDR3 protein: CSVEGLLRTGNTEAFF. The CDR3 DNA reads TGCAGCGTTGAGGGTTTACTCCGGACAGGGAACACTGAAGCTTTCTTT.

V gene TRBV6-6 combines with J gene TRBJ2-1; 7 bases align to TRBD1. Trimming cost V 4 bases and J 5 bases; bases outside gene matches: 11. The CDR3 covers 16 residues. Germline V gives CDR1 MNHNY, CDR2 SVGAGI (reference sequence). The CDR3 DNA reads as TGTGCCAGCAGTTGGATACCGGGACAGAGAAACAATGAGCAGTTCTTC. This codes for CASSWIPGQRNNEQFF.

A note on this clonotype: Its ends do not fully match the called genes, so a read error is possible. The chain recombines TRBV20-1 with TRBJ2-5, with D uncertain. Germline V lookup: CDR1 DFQATT, CDR2 SNEGSKA (reference sequence). The CDR3 length is 14 residues. The CDR3 region is CSVRDLVGKETQYF. CDR3 DNA sequence: TGCAGTGTTAGAGATTTGGTGGGGAAAGAGACCCAGTACTTC.

The chain has TRBV7-2 and TRBJ1-1; D gene unclear. CDR3 length: 15 residues. V was pared by 5 bases and J by 4 bases, with 17 bases between. From germline, CDR1 is SGHTA and CDR2 FQGNSA. The CDR3 loop reads CASSPQSEGFTEAFF. The DNA of the CDR3 is TGTGCCAGCAGCCCCCAGAGTGAGGGATTCACTGAAGCTTTCTTT.

CDR3 nucleotides: TGTGCCAGCAGCTTATTCGATCCCGGGACTAGCTGCTACAATGAGCAGTTCTTC. Its translation is CASSLFDPGTSCYNEQFF. This chain joins TRBV7-3 and TRBJ2-1, with 9 bases that match TRBD2. V lost 2 bases, J lost 3 bases, and 11 bases stayed unmatched. Germline CDR1 is SGHTA and CDR2 is FQGTGA. The CDR3 runs to 18 residues. The full variable domain, in which reference TRBV7-3 and TRBJ2-1 provide the parts outside the CDR3, is GAGVSQTPSNKVTEKGKYVELRCDPISGHTALYWYRQSLGQGPEFLIYFQGTGAADDSGLPNDRFFAVRPEGSVSTLKIQRTERGDSAVYLCASSLFDPGTSCYNEQFFGPGTRLTVL.

This chain uses TRBV5-6 with TRBJ2-1; maybe TRBD1 (6 bases). CDR3 length: 14 residues. The V and J ends lost 9 bases and 7 bases respectively, with 20 bases between them. Germline CDR1 reads SGHDT; CDR2 reads YYEEEE. CDR3 in amino acids: CATATGLHGNEQFF. For the CDR3, the DNA is TGTGCCACTGCTACAGGGCTCCACGGGAATGAGCAGTTCTTC. The full variable domain, rest sourced from reference TRBV5-6 and TRBJ2-1, is DAGVTQSPTHLIKTRGQQVTLRCSPKSGHDTVSWYQQALGQGPQFIFQYYEEEERQRGNFPDRFSGHQFPNYSSELNVNALLLGDSALYLCATATGLHGNEQFFGPGTRLTVL.

Comment on this clonotype: The junction does not match germline at one end; this may be a read error. The J gene is TRBJ2-1, the V gene TRBV29-1, with D perhaps TRBD1 or TRBD2 (5 bases each). Germline V gives CDR1 SQVTM, CDR2 ANQGSEA. The CDR3 length is 11 residues. The CDR3 sequence is CTGAVSDEQVF. The CDR3 region has the DNA TGCACCGGGGCGGTCTCCGATGAGCAGGTCTTC.

The chain combines TRBV7-2 with TRBJ2-4, with D tentatively TRBD2 (6 bases). V lost 0 bases to trimming and J lost 0 bases, with 9 bases between them. The CDR3 loop spans 16 amino acids. Germline CDR1 and CDR2: SGHTA and FQGNSA. CDR3 nucleotide sequence: TGTGCCAGCAGCTTAGCGTCCGGGGGAGCCAAAAACATTCAGTACTTC. Translated: CASSLASGGAKNIQYF.

The genes are TRBV5-5 and TRBJ2-2, with D possibly being TRBD1 or TRBD2 (5 bases each). Germline CDR1 reads SGHKS; CDR2 reads YYEKEE (reference sequence). Trimming cost V 4 bases and J 1 base, with 17 bases left between them. The CDR3 has 17 amino acids. The CDR3 sequence: CASSLGAPKGNTGELFF. The CDR3 nucleotides read TGTGCCAGCAGCCTCGGGGCCCCAAAGGGGAACACCGGGGAGCTGTTTTTT.

The CDR3 sequence: CASSERTSGRGNEQFF. The DNA for the CDR3 is TGTGCCAGCAGCGAGAGGACTAGCGGGAGGGGGAATGAGCAGTTCTTC. The chain is built from TRBV9 and TRBJ2-1; 15 bases align to TRBD2. V gave up 3 bases and J gave up 7 bases; unmatched junction bases: 5. Germline lookup yields CDR1 SGDLS and CDR2 YYNGEE. This CDR3 has 16 residues.

The chain couples TRBV29-1 to TRBJ2-3; no reliable D call. The CDR3 length is 12 residues. V was trimmed by 5 bases and J by 1 base, leaving 7 bases between them. The germline V gene has CDR1 SQVTM and CDR2 ANQGSEA. For the CDR3, the DNA is TGCAGCGTTATCCCAGGCACAGATACGCAGTATTTT. It codes for CSVIPGTDTQYF.

This clonotype was counted a few times. The J gene is TRBJ2-1, the V gene TRBV20-1; 7 positions match TRBD2. The CDR3 has 12 residues. Germline-derived CDR1 and CDR2 are DFQATT and SNEGSKA (reference sequence). The V and J ends lost 6 bases and 4 bases, in that order; junction bases with no gene match: 3. This CDR3 is CSAGTIYNEQFF. Written as DNA, the CDR3 is TGCAGTGCCGGGACTATTTACAATGAGCAGTTCTTC.

This clonotype came up a few times. The chain carries TRBV5-1 and TRBJ2-5; maybe TRBD2 (6 bases). V dropped 6 bases and J dropped 5 bases, with 20 bases sitting between them. The CDR3 extends over 15 amino acids. Per the germline V gene, CDR1 is SGHRS and CDR2 is YFSETQ. This CDR3 reads CASNLFLRERETQYF. DNA of the CDR3: TGCGCCAGCAACCTATTCCTCCGGGAGCGGGAGACCCAGTACTTC.

The chain combines TRBV5-1 with TRBJ2-7; D call uncertain. The CDR3 totals 15 residues. Per the germline V gene, CDR1 is SGHRS and CDR2 is YFSETQ. V lost 5 bases, J lost 2 bases, and 17 bases lay in between. This CDR3 is CASRPALAGTYEQYF. The CDR3 DNA reads TGCGCCAGCAGACCCGCCTTGGCAGGTACCTACGAGCAGTACTTC. Combining the CDR3 with reference TRBV5-1 and TRBJ2-7 gives the whole variable domain KAGVTQTPRYLIKTRGQQVTLSCSPISGHRSVSWYQQTPGQGLQFLFEYFSETQRNKGNFPGRFSGRQFSNSRSEMNVSTLELGDSALYLCASRPALAGTYEQYFGPGTRLTVT.

This clonotype has just a few counts. As DNA, the CDR3 is TGTGCCAGTAGAGCGACCGGGGCCTACGAGCAGTACTTC. Translating gives CASRATGAYEQYF. J is TRBJ2-7 and V is TRBV12-3 or TRBV12-4, with D perhaps TRBD2 (5 bases). The CDR3 length is 13 residues. Trimming removed 9 bases from V and 2 bases from J, with 14 bases in between.